This T cell receptor beta chain was recorded in a study of read filtering for tumor transcriptome and immune sequencing. Findings and caveats of the study: Around 85% of IR-seq clonotypes had one read, totaling about 3.3% of reads; RNA-seq: roughly 76% and 46%. Compared with RNA-seq, IR-seq gave much higher clonotype depth and reliability. Dropping single-read clonotypes raised IR-seq and RNA-seq shared-clonotype correlation.

This clonotype was observed a handful of times. No antigen is known for it. This library used approximately 390 ng RNA and molecular barcoded adaptors spanning alpha/delta and beta/gamma chains. TCRdb redid the calling of the reads with MiXCR, one entry per CDR3 protein. The data hold some 140,000 distinct CDR3 sequences, with roughly 13% observed a single time. This sequence originates from a donor at least 40 years old with multiple myeloma. The sequenced sample was a population of CD138-negative cells sorted from bone marrow.

The DNA of the CDR3 is TGTGCCAGCAGTGCCGGGACAGGGGTCTATGGCTACACCTTC. Translated: CASSAGTGVYGYTF. The rearrangement uses TRBV28 and TRBJ1-2; 10 bases map to TRBD1. Trimming at V came to 5 bases and at J to 4 bases, leaving 4 bases not matched to a gene. CDR3 size: 14 residues. Germline values: CDR1 MDHEN, CDR2 SYDVKM.